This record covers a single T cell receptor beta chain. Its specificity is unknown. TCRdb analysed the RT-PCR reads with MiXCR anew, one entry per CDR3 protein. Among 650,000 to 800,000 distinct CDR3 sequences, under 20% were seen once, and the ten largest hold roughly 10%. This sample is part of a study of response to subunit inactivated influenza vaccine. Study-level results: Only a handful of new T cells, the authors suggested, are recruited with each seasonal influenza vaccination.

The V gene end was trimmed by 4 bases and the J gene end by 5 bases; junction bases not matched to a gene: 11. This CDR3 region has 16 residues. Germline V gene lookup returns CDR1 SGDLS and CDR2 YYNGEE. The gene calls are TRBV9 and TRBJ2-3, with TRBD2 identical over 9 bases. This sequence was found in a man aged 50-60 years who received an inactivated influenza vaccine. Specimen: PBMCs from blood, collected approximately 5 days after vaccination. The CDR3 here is CASSSPASGRRDTQYF. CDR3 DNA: TGTGCCAGCAGCTCCCCAGCCAGCGGGAGGCGAGATACGCAGTATTTT.